What follows is one T cell receptor (beta chain) and its context. Antigen specificity is unknown. The data stem from a study of blood T cells in healthy people across ages. Study-level results: Naive T cell percentage showed a strong correlation with the diversity of TCR beta. Greater diversity and more naive CD4+ cells were seen in long-lived donors than in aged donors. Significant beta diversity loss was already apparent by age roughly 40, declining roughly linearly.

The authors ran a second PCR of about 7 to 12 cycles using a sample-barcoded 5' primer and a J-beta primer mix. One entry per CDR3 protein results from TCRdb running MiXCR on the 5' RACE reads. The repertoire holds some 1.1 million distinct CDR3 sequences, about two fifths seen once, with 10% to 15% in the top ten. The CDR3 length is 13 residues. Trimming removed 0 bases at V and 8 bases at J, with 11 bases between. The germline V gene has CDR1 SGDLS and CDR2 YYNGEE. With each sample, at least 5 micrograms of total RNA were extracted. This TCR derives from a man aged 18-30 years in good health. Source material: blood. V gene TRBV9 combines with J gene TRBJ1-2; D call uncertain. CDR3 region: CASSVVAKGGYTF. As DNA, the CDR3 is TGTGCCAGCAGCGTAGTTGCGAAGGGAGGCTACACCTTC.